The 29 T cell receptor beta chains reported below all come from one sample, sequenced in a study of blood T cell repertoires in COVID-19. Sequenced by immunoSEQ multiplex PCR; TCRdb stores in-frame clones only, minus some. This repertoire shows roughly 80,000 clones, around 77% found once; its top ten account for roughly 15%. Sequenced: peripheral blood. The receptors shown here come from a man aged 65 to 79 with active or convalescent COVID-19.

V gene TRBV18 combines with J gene TRBJ1-1; D unresolved. V was pared by 8 bases and J by 4 bases, with 17 bases between. CDR1 and CDR2 (germline): KGHSH, LQKENI. The CDR3 runs to 14 residues. For the CDR3, the DNA is TGTGCCAGCCGCCCATCCGAGGCTTCCACTGAAGCTTTCTTT. Amino acid sequence: CASRPSEASTEAFF.

There are a few counts of this clone. The chain has TRBV5-1 and TRBJ2-7; 8 positions match TRBD1. The germline V gene has CDR1 SGHRS and CDR2 YFSETQ. CDR3 length: 14 amino acids. V shed 7 bases, J shed 6 bases, and the junction held 12 bases outside the gene matches. The CDR3 region is CASRVQGAQGEQYF. The CDR3 DNA is TGCGCCAGCCGAGTTCAGGGGGCGCAGGGCGAGCAGTACTTC.

The chain is built from TRBV2 and TRBJ2-2, with TRBD2 matching 11 bases. The junction had 3 bases not matched to a gene; V was cut back by 5 bases and J by 1 base. Germline CDR1 and CDR2: SNHLY and FYNNEI. The CDR3 covers 16 residues. Here the CDR3 DNA reads TGTGCCAGCAGTCGAGGACTAGCGGGGAACACCGGGGAGCTGTTTTTT. It translates to CASSRGLAGNTGELFF.

V is TRBV4-2 and J is TRBJ2-5; TRBD2 aligns across 9 bases. The CDR3 has 16 amino acids. The V gene's germline CDR1 is LGHNA and CDR2 YNFKEQ. V shed 2 bases, J shed 3 bases, and the junction held 7 bases outside the gene matches. The CDR3 here is CASSQSTGTSKETQYF. The CDR3, as DNA: TGTGCCAGCAGCCAATCTACCGGGACTAGCAAAGAGACCCAGTACTTC.

The chain combines TRBV7-2 with TRBJ2-3, with a possible D match to TRBD1 (6 bases). The CDR3 loop spans 15 amino acids. The V gene lost 5 bases and the J gene lost 3 bases, with 15 bases spanning the gap. From germline, CDR1 is SGHTA and CDR2 FQGNSA. CDR3 in amino acids: CASSPYPGTTDTQYF. DNA for the CDR3: TGTGCCAGCAGCCCCTACCCCGGGACAACAGATACGCAGTATTTT.

The J gene is TRBJ1-2, the V gene TRBV7-9, with TRBD1 identical over 11 bases. The CDR3 covers 16 residues. Germline V gene lookup returns CDR1 SEHNR and CDR2 FQNEAQ (reference sequence). Trimming cost V 5 bases and J 6 bases; bases outside gene matches: 11. The chain's CDR3 is CASSPNGQGARNGYTF. CDR3 in DNA: TGTGCCAGCAGCCCGAACGGACAGGGGGCTAGGAATGGCTACACCTTC.

This clone was detected a few times. The chain recombines TRBV7-9 with TRBJ1-4, with unresolved D. There are 14 residues in the CDR3. Germline V gene lookup returns CDR1 SEHNR and CDR2 FQNEAQ (reference sequence). The V and J ends lost 7 bases and 3 bases respectively, with 12 bases between them. CDR3 in DNA: TGTGCCAGCACCTTGGGGTCGGCTAATGAAAAACTGTTTTTT. It is translated as CASTLGSANEKLFF.

The chain is built from TRBV29-1 and TRBJ2-7; no reliable D call. V was trimmed by 6 bases and J by 6 bases, leaving 9 bases between them. Germline lookup yields CDR1 SQVTM and CDR2 ANQGSEA. The CDR3 is 10 amino acids. CDR3 sequence: CSVSEIEQYF. In DNA, the CDR3 is TGCAGCGTCTCCGAGATCGAGCAGTACTTC.

The chain links TRBV30 to TRBJ1-5; maybe TRBD1 (5 bases). Trimming stripped 0 bases from V and 4 bases from J, with 10 bases between. Germline CDR1 reads GTSNPN; CDR2 reads SVGIG (reference sequence). CDR3 size: 14 residues. CDR3 sequence: CAWSVSQGNQPQHF. Here the CDR3 DNA reads TGTGCCTGGAGTGTATCCCAGGGTAATCAGCCCCAGCATTTT.

This clone has just one count. This rearrangement joins TRBV5-1 to TRBJ2-3; 12 nucleotides align to TRBD2. The germline V gene encodes CDR1 SGHRS and CDR2 YFSETQ. V gave up 0 bases and J gave up 3 bases; unmatched junction bases: 5. This CDR3 is built from 17 residues. The CDR3 protein is CASSLALAGGRTDTQYF. CDR3 nucleotides: TGCGCCAGCAGCTTGGCCCTAGCGGGGGGGCGTACAGATACGCAGTATTTT.

The chain combines TRBV11-3 with TRBJ2-3; weak D call: TRBD2 (7 bases). This CDR3 is 16 amino acids long. The V gene's germline CDR1 is SGHNT and CDR2 YENEEA. V lost 4 bases and J 5 bases, leaving 19 bases between the germline ends. The CDR3 region has the DNA TGTGCCAGCAGCTCCGACCGCGCGGGGGCGGTAGATACGCAGTATTTT. As protein: CASSSDRAGAVDTQYF.

J is TRBJ1-4 and V is TRBV5-1; D is ambiguous. The CDR3 extends over 16 amino acids. Between the trimmed V and J ends, which lost 2 bases and 0 bases, there was a span of 11 bases. Germline V CDR1 and CDR2: SGHRS, YFSETQ. For the CDR3, the DNA is TGCGCCAGCAGCTTAGGCGGAGCTGCAACTAATGAAAAACTGTTTTTT. It translates to CASSLGGAATNEKLFF.

This clone turned up a few times. V usage is TRBV7-9 and J usage is TRBJ2-2; no reliable D call. Deletions cut 5 bases from V and 6 bases from J, with 13 bases between. This CDR3 has 14 residues. The germline V gene encodes CDR1 SEHNR and CDR2 FQNEAQ (reference sequence). This chain's CDR3 is CASSQRRQAGELFF. As DNA, the CDR3 is TGTGCCAGCAGCCAGAGACGCCAGGCCGGGGAGCTGTTTTTT.

The chain joins TRBV5-1 to TRBJ2-7, with 13 bases aligning to TRBD2. The CDR3 is 15 amino acids. V trimming: 3 bases; J trimming: 0 bases; junction bases outside the gene matches: 0. In germline, CDR1 is SGHRS, CDR2 YFSETQ. Written as DNA, the CDR3 is TGCGCCAGCAGCTGGACTAGCGGGGGCTCCTACGAGCAGTACTTC. It translates to CASSWTSGGSYEQYF.

The genes are TRBV6-5 and TRBJ2-5; TRBD2 aligns across 10 bases. The CDR3 extends over 14 amino acids. The germline CDR1 and CDR2 sequences are MNHEY and SVGAGI. V lost 4 bases, J lost 5 bases, and 4 bases stayed unmatched. CDR3 DNA: TGTGCCAGCAGTTTCTCTAGCGGGGGCGAGACCCAGTACTTC. It codes for CASSFSSGGETQYF.

This clone occurred many times. The V call is TRBV7-3, the J call TRBJ1-1; D not certain. This CDR3 spans 13 amino acids. V gave up 6 bases and J gave up 1 base, with 9 bases separating them. CDR1 and CDR2 (germline): SGHTA, FQGTGA. The CDR3 here is CASSAGPNTEAFF. The DNA of the CDR3 is TGTGCCAGCAGTGCAGGTCCGAACACTGAAGCTTTCTTT.

This clone was seen only a few times. The V and J genes are TRBV7-9 and TRBJ1-1; D remains unclear. Germline CDR1 SEHNR, CDR2 FQNEAQ (reference sequence). The CDR3 is 15 residues long. V was trimmed by 6 bases and J by 0 bases, leaving 14 bases between them. The CDR3 loop reads CASSSPGNMNTEAFF. The DNA of the CDR3 is TGTGCCAGCAGTTCCCCGGGAAACATGAACACTGAAGCTTTCTTT.

There are a few counts of this clone. The chain links TRBV18 to TRBJ2-2; tentatively, D is TRBD1 (6 bases). This CDR3 has 17 residues. V was trimmed by 3 bases and J by 6 bases, leaving 20 bases between them. Germline CDR1 is KGHSH and CDR2 is LQKENI. In nucleotides, the CDR3 is TGTGCCAGCTCACCTTCCAGGGGATATCAAACATCCGGGGAGCTGTTTTTT. Translated, it gives CASSPSRGYQTSGELFF. Filled out from reference TRBV18 and TRBJ2-2, the complete variable domain reads NAGVMQNPRHLVRRRGQEARLRCSPMKGHSHVYWYRQLPEEGLKFMVYLQKENIIDESGMPKERFSAEFPKEGPSILRIQQVVRGDSAAYFCASSPSRGYQTSGELFFGEGSRLTVL.

The rearrangement links TRBV6-5 to TRBJ1-4; 8 bases align to TRBD1. The V gene end was trimmed by 4 bases and the J gene end by 5 bases; junction bases not matched to a gene: 9. Germline assignment: CDR1 MNHEY and CDR2 SVGAGI. This CDR3 contains 16 residues. CDR3 in DNA: TGTGCCAGCAGTTCATCGGCCCGACAGGGGAATGAAAAACTGTTTTTT. Translation: CASSSSARQGNEKLFF.

This clone has a single count. The chain has TRBV12-5 and TRBJ2-3; D possibly corresponds to TRBD2 (6 bases). This CDR3 region has 15 residues. Germline loops: CDR1 LGHNT, CDR2 FRNRAP. V was clipped by 6 bases and J by 3 bases, with 16 bases between them. The CDR3 nucleotides read TGTGCTAGTGGCCCTTACGGGGGAGCGACAGATACGCAGTATTTT. Its translation: CASGPYGGATDTQYF.

The genes are TRBV19 and TRBJ1-6; maybe TRBD1 (6 bases). Per germline, CDR1 LNHDA and CDR2 SQIVND (reference sequence). The CDR3 loop spans 18 amino acids. With 1 base removed from V and 0 bases from J, the gap between germline ends came to 13 bases. The CDR3 protein is CASSIGGGRSSYNSPLHF. The CDR3 DNA reads TGTGCCAGTAGTATAGGAGGGGGTCGGAGCTCCTATAATTCACCCCTCCACTTT.

This clone occurred once. The rearrangement joins TRBV6-5 to TRBJ2-5, with a possible D match to TRBD2 (5 bases). The CDR3 spans 13 residues. Per germline, CDR1 MNHEY and CDR2 SVGAGI. Trimming took off 5 bases at V and 3 bases at J, with 10 bases between the two ends. CDR3 amino acids: CASSNPGEETQYF. DNA for the CDR3: TGTGCCAGCAGTAACCCCGGGGAAGAGACCCAGTACTTC.

This clone was observed a handful of times. The gene calls are TRBV5-4 and TRBJ2-3; 8 positions match TRBD1. Germline V lookup: CDR1 SGHNT, CDR2 YYREEE (reference sequence). After removal of 2 bases from V and 5 bases from J, the junction contained 19 bases not matched to a gene. The CDR3 length is 19 residues. The chain's CDR3 is CASSFDSPGTGWLVDTQYF. The CDR3 nucleotides read TGTGCCAGCAGCTTTGACTCACCAGGGACAGGATGGTTAGTAGATACGCAGTATTTT. Full variable domain (rest looked up from reference TRBV5-4 and TRBJ2-3): ETGVTQSPTHLIKTRGQQVTLRCSSQSGHNTVSWYQQALGQGPQFIFQYYREEENGRGNFPPRFSGLQFPNYSSELNVNALELDDSALYLCASSFDSPGTGWLVDTQYFGPGTRLTVL.

Only a few counts were recorded for this clone. The chain has TRBV7-2 and TRBJ1-1; D gene unclear. CDR3 length: 14 amino acids. The germline V gene encodes CDR1 SGHTA and CDR2 FQGNSA. The V end was cut by 5 bases, the J end by 1 base, with 11 bases between. CDR3 protein: CASSLFAENTEAFF. The DNA for the CDR3 is TGTGCCAGCAGCCTATTCGCGGAGAACACTGAAGCTTTCTTT.

This chain uses TRBV12-3 or TRBV12-4 with TRBJ1-3; D may be TRBD1 (5 bases). The length of the CDR3 is 13 residues. V was trimmed by 8 bases and J by 4 bases, leaving 12 bases between them. The DNA for the CDR3 is TGTGCCAGCTCAAGGGGTGGAGGAAACACCATATATTTT. It translates to CASSRGGGNTIYF.

The chain has TRBV7-9 and TRBJ1-2; 7 positions match TRBD1. The CDR3 is 13 amino acids. In germline, CDR1 is SEHNR, CDR2 FQNEAQ (reference sequence). The junction had 2 bases not matched to a gene; V was cut back by 3 bases and J by 4 bases. CDR3 DNA sequence: TGTGCCAGCAGCTTTGGGGACAGCTATGGCTACACCTTC. Its translation: CASSFGDSYGYTF.

V gene TRBV29-1 combines with J gene TRBJ1-1; 8 bases agree with TRBD1. The CDR3 spans 13 residues. J lost 4 bases, V lost 2 bases, and 3 bases had no gene match. Germline loops: CDR1 SQVTM, CDR2 ANQGSEA. CDR3 bases: TGCAGCGTTGAAACTGACAGGGGCACTGAAGCTTTCTTT. It translates to CSVETDRGTEAFF.

The rearrangement joins TRBV7-2 to TRBJ2-7, with 8 positions matching TRBD2. The trim removed 5 bases at V and 4 bases at J, leaving 10 bases unmatched. This CDR3 region has 15 residues. Germline assignment: CDR1 SGHTA and CDR2 FQGNSA. CDR3 sequence (DNA): TGTGCCAGCAGCGCACGTCGGGGGGGGCGATACGAGCAGTACTTC. Amino acid sequence: CASSARRGGRYEQYF.

The gene calls are TRBV2 and TRBJ2-5; D uncertain. The V gene lost 5 bases and the J gene lost 5 bases, with 6 bases spanning the gap. Germline lookup yields CDR1 SNHLY and CDR2 FYNNEI. CDR3 length equals 11 residues. The CDR3 is CASSPSETQYF. The CDR3, as DNA: TGTGCCAGCAGTCCTAGTGAGACCCAGTACTTC.